This entry lists 28 T cell receptor beta chains sequenced from one sample in a study of OX40 agonist ivuxolimab in advanced cancers. Only in-frame clones appear in the TCRdb table, and some are missing; sequencing was by immunoSEQ multiplex PCR. The table records more than 100,000 clones, 85% to 95% of them present only once. Sequences were derived from CD4+ or CD8+ T cells sorted from blood, sampled in a trial of the OX40 agonist ivuxolimab. The receptors derive from an adult with an advanced solid tumor such as melanoma, head and neck, liver or kidney cancer.

In DNA, the CDR3 is TGTGCCAGCAGCTTAGTGCCCGGGACAGAAAAAACCCAGTACTTC. This translates into CASSLVPGTEKTQYF. The rearrangement joins TRBV11-2 to TRBJ2-5; TRBD1 matches 7 bases. The junction had 10 bases not matched to a gene; V was cut back by 1 base and J by 8 bases. From germline, CDR1 is SGHAT and CDR2 FQNNGV. The CDR3 length is 15 residues.

This chain links TRBV27 with TRBJ1-1; 7 positions agree with TRBD1. The CDR3 length is 13 residues. The trim removed 8 bases at V and 1 base at J, leaving 4 bases unmatched. Germline lookup yields CDR1 MNHEY and CDR2 SMNVEV (reference sequence). The CDR3, as DNA: TGTGCCAGCCGGGGGACAGCGAACACTGAAGCTTTCTTT. Encoded protein: CASRGTANTEAFF.

The J gene is TRBJ2-1, the V gene TRBV19, with 9 positions matching TRBD2. The CDR3 is 14 amino acids. CDR1 and CDR2 (germline): LNHDA, SQIVND (reference sequence). With 5 bases clipped from V and 2 bases from J, the junction kept 1 base outside the gene matches. This chain's CDR3 is CASSRTSAYNEQFF. The CDR3 region has the DNA TGTGCCAGTAGTCGGACTAGCGCCTACAATGAGCAGTTCTTC.

V gene TRBV5-6 combines with J gene TRBJ1-5; no clear D gene. The CDR3 covers 17 residues. V was clipped by 1 base and J by 2 bases, with 16 bases between them. CDR1 is SGHDT and CDR2 is YYEEEE in the germline V gene. CDR3 sequence (DNA): TGTGCCAGCAGCTTGTTCCAGGAACGTATGGGCAATCAGCCCCAGCATTTT. Translated, it gives CASSLFQERMGNQPQHF.

This chain links TRBV28 with TRBJ2-3; D remains ambiguous. Germline V lookup: CDR1 MDHEN, CDR2 SYDVKM. V was pared by 2 bases and J by 2 bases, with 8 bases between. The CDR3 is 14 residues long. The CDR3 bases are TGTGCCAGCAGTTTAAGACCCTACACAGATACGCAGTATTTT. It encodes CASSLRPYTDTQYF.

V is TRBV6-1 and J is TRBJ2-7; a possible D gene is TRBD1 (6 bases). Trimming removed 2 bases at V and 3 bases at J, with 14 bases between. From germline, CDR1 is MNHNS and CDR2 SASEGT. There are 15 residues in the CDR3. In DNA form, the CDR3 reads TGTGCCAGCAGTGAACACAGTGGCAGGGGCTACGAGCAGTACTTC. Translated: CASSEHSGRGYEQYF.

The rearrangement links TRBV2 to TRBJ1-2; D remains unclear. This CDR3 comprises 18 residues. Germline values: CDR1 SNHLY, CDR2 FYNNEI. Trimming took 6 bases from V and 1 from J, leaving 24 bases between them. The CDR3 coding sequence is TGTGCCAGCAGCCCCCCGGCGACGGGGTCTTTGGGTAACTATGGCTACACCTTC. Translated: CASSPPATGSLGNYGYTF.

This sequence joins TRBV29-1 and TRBJ2-7; D is uncertain. Germline V CDR1 and CDR2: SQVTM, ANQGSEA. V dropped 0 bases and J dropped 6 bases, with 6 bases sitting between them. This CDR3 has 11 residues. The CDR3 region has the DNA TGCAGCGTTGAAGAAGACATCGAGCAGTACTTC. Its protein product is CSVEEDIEQYF.

The V gene is TRBV11-2, the J gene TRBJ1-2; 9 positions match TRBD1. Germline-derived CDR1 and CDR2 are SGHAT and FQNNGV. The CDR3 runs to 15 residues. The junction had 10 bases not matched to a gene; V was cut back by 3 bases and J by 8 bases. CDR3 sequence reads: CASSFAPRDRDGYTF. The CDR3 DNA is TGTGCCAGCAGCTTCGCCCCCCGGGACAGGGACGGCTACACCTTC. Complete variable domain (other parts from reference TRBV11-2 and TRBJ1-2): EAGVAQSPRYKIIEKRQSVAFWCNPISGHATLYWYQQILGQGPKLLIQFQNNGVVDDSQLPKDRFSAERLKGVDSTLKIQPAKLEDSAVYLCASSFAPRDRDGYTFGSGTRLTVV.

The table lists this clone with a count of one. The chain links TRBV6-4 to TRBJ2-7; D gene uncertain. CDR1 is MRHNA, CDR2 SNTAGT, per germline. The CDR3 spans 15 residues. Between the trimmed V and J ends, which lost 2 bases and 0 bases, there was a span of 11 bases. CDR3 amino acids: CASSDAGPSSYEQYF. CDR3 sequence (DNA): TGTGCCAGCAGTGACGCCGGGCCGAGCTCCTACGAGCAGTACTTC.

The rearrangement joins TRBV29-1 to TRBJ2-5; the D is unclear. There are 13 residues in the CDR3. V was shortened by 5 bases and J by 5 bases, with 15 bases between the two germline ends. In germline, CDR1 is SQVTM, CDR2 ANQGSEA. For the CDR3, the DNA is TGCAGCGTTTTTTCCGGACCTTCGGAGACCCAGTACTTC. Translating gives CSVFSGPSETQYF.

The J gene is TRBJ2-1, the V gene TRBV19, with a weak D call TRBD2 (6 bases). This CDR3 has 15 residues. Between the trimmed V and J ends, which lost 5 bases and 7 bases, there was a span of 18 bases. Germline V gives CDR1 LNHDA, CDR2 SQIVND (reference sequence). As DNA, the CDR3 is TGTGCCAGTAGTCTACGACTAGAATGGGTTAATGAGCAGTTCTTC. Amino acids: CASSLRLEWVNEQFF.

CDR3 in DNA: TGTGCCAGCAGCTTAACCGAAGGGGATGAGCAGTTCTTC. Its translation is CASSLTEGDEQFF. This chain uses TRBV7-3 with TRBJ2-1; D may be TRBD1 (5 bases). Between the trimmed V and J ends, which lost 0 bases and 8 bases, there was a span of 8 bases. The CDR3 consists of 13 residues. The germline V gene encodes CDR1 SGHTA and CDR2 FQGTGA.

The chain employs TRBV19 and TRBJ1-4, with D uncertain. V was pared by 2 bases and J by 5 bases, with 9 bases between. The CDR3 extends over 14 amino acids. Germline CDR1 LNHDA, CDR2 SQIVND (reference sequence). CDR3 DNA: TGTGCCAGTAGTATACGGGCGGTCAATGAAAAACTGTTTTTT. Translated: CASSIRAVNEKLFF.

The chain has TRBV9 and TRBJ2-3, with TRBD1 as a possible D gene (7 bases). Trimming took off 0 bases at V and 2 bases at J, with 13 bases between the two ends. The CDR3 runs 16 residues. The V gene's germline CDR1 is SGDLS and CDR2 YYNGEE. DNA of the CDR3: TGTGCCAGCAGCGTAGGGCGGGACAGTCCCACAGATACGCAGTATTTT. This sequence encodes CASSVGRDSPTDTQYF.

The chain is built from TRBV6-1 and TRBJ1-1; 7 bases are shared with TRBD1. V was pared by 4 bases and J by 0 bases, with 5 bases of the junction left unmatched. This CDR3 is built from 15 residues. Per germline, CDR1 MNHNS and CDR2 SASEGT. CDR3 protein: CASSGGTVMNTEAFF. For the CDR3, the DNA is TGTGCCAGCAGTGGTGGGACAGTTATGAACACTGAAGCTTTCTTT.

V gene TRBV21-1 combines with J gene TRBJ2-1; the table names TRBD1, a call not compared with the DNA. TRBV21-1 is assigned pseudogene status. The CDR3 consists of 18 residues. CDR3: CASSPCWGRPTSYNEQFF. DNA for the CDR3: TGTGCCAGCAGCCCATGTTGGGGGCGGCCAACTTCCTACAATGAGCAGTTCTTC.

This clone was counted a single time. This chain connects TRBV6-6 to TRBJ2-1; TRBD2 might be the D (5 bases). This CDR3 region has 16 residues. CDR1 MNHNY and CDR2 SVGAGI come from the germline V gene (reference sequence). Trimming took 6 bases from V and 2 from J, leaving 17 bases between them. CDR3 in DNA: TGTGCCAGCAGAATAGACCGGGGTATGCCCTACAATGAGCAGTTCTTC. Translation gives CASRIDRGMPYNEQFF.

This chain links TRBV5-1 with TRBJ2-1, with D unresolved. Per germline, CDR1 SGHRS and CDR2 YFSETQ. Trimming pared 4 bases from V and 7 bases from J, leaving 12 bases between. This CDR3 has 13 residues. CDR3 in amino acids: CASSSRLANEQFF. CDR3 bases: TGCGCCAGCAGCAGCCGACTTGCGAATGAGCAGTTCTTC.

This chain joins TRBV2 and TRBJ2-3; 9 positions match TRBD1. V dropped 4 bases and J dropped 5; count of bases not matched to a gene: 10. This CDR3 comprises 16 residues. CDR1 is SNHLY, CDR2 FYNNEI, per germline. The CDR3, as DNA: TGTGCCAGCAGTGGGCGTAGGGGACAGGGAGGAGATACGCAGTATTTT. This translates into CASSGRRGQGGDTQYF.

The chain links TRBV30 to TRBJ1-1; 8 nucleotides align to TRBD1. CDR1 is GTSNPN, CDR2 SVGIG, per germline (reference sequence). After removal of 2 bases from V and 8 bases from J, the junction contained 16 bases not matched to a gene. This CDR3 comprises 16 residues. The CDR3 region is CAWSTTRGLFLPEAFF. CDR3 sequence (DNA): TGTGCCTGGAGTACAACCAGGGGGCTGTTCCTACCCGAAGCTTTCTTT.

The J gene is TRBJ2-7, the V gene TRBV6-1; 8 bases map to TRBD2. The CDR3 loop spans 14 amino acids. Germline V gene lookup returns CDR1 MNHNS and CDR2 SASEGT. The V and J ends lost 4 bases and 5 bases, in that order; junction bases with no gene match: 7. This CDR3 reads CASSVSGIRDEQYF. The CDR3 DNA is TGTGCCAGCAGTGTTAGCGGGATTCGCGACGAGCAGTACTTC.

V and J are TRBV15 and TRBJ1-2; TRBD1 aligns across 11 bases. After removal of 4 bases from V and 2 bases from J, the junction contained 6 bases not matched to a gene. Looked up from germline, CDR1 is LNHNV and CDR2 is YYDKDF (reference sequence). This CDR3 is built from 16 residues. The CDR3 DNA reads TGTGCCACCAGCACGGGCGGGACAGGGGGAAACTATGGCTACACCTTC. Translated: CATSTGGTGGNYGYTF.

Points on this clone: The same CDR3 arises from other DNA sequences in this sample as well. The V and J genes are TRBV18 and TRBJ2-7; either TRBD1 or TRBD2 may supply D (5 bases each). Germline loops: CDR1 KGHSH, CDR2 LQKENI. V gave up 0 bases and J gave up 1 base, with 7 bases separating them. This CDR3 spans 14 amino acids. The CDR3: CASSPPGGSYEQYF. CDR3 DNA: TGTGCCAGCTCACCACCTGGGGGATCCTACGAGCAGTACTTC.

The gene calls are TRBV6-5 and TRBJ2-7; D remains ambiguous. V was shortened by 7 bases and J by 0 bases, with 7 bases between the two germline ends. The germline V gene has CDR1 MNHEY and CDR2 SVGAGI. The CDR3 has 12 residues. The CDR3 DNA reads as TGTGCCAGCACTAGTTACTCCTACGAGCAGTACTTC. Protein: CASTSYSYEQYF.

The rearrangement joins TRBV6-1 to TRBJ2-7, with TRBD2 matching over 7 bases. The CDR3 has 15 amino acids. Per germline, CDR1 MNHNS and CDR2 SASEGT. The trim removed 4 bases at V and 5 bases at J, leaving 11 bases unmatched. CDR3 in DNA: TGTGCCAGCAGTGGGGGAGGGGCAGGGTTCAACGAGCAGTACTTC. Its protein is CASSGGGAGFNEQYF.

The genes are TRBV7-8 and TRBJ2-4; 7 bases are shared with TRBD2. CDR1 is SGHVS, CDR2 FQNEAQ, per germline. The CDR3 runs to 14 residues. J was trimmed by 3 bases and V by 1 base; bases with no gene match: 0. The CDR3 here is CASSLGGGKNIQYF. In DNA, the CDR3 is TGTGCCAGCAGCTTAGGGGGGGGCAAAAACATTCAGTACTTC.

The V gene is TRBV7-9, the J gene TRBJ2-3, with a tentative D call TRBD2 (5 bases). The germline CDR1 and CDR2 sequences are SEHNR and FQNEAQ (reference sequence). This CDR3 has 16 amino acids. V lost 1 base, J lost 0 bases, and 11 bases lay in between. CDR3 bases: TGTGCCAGCAGCTTAGTCGAGGGCATTAGCACAGATACGCAGTATTTT. Translating gives CASSLVEGISTDTQYF.